Listed below are T cell receptor beta chains from one sample, sequenced in a study of CXCR3-negative and CXCR3-positive naive CD8 T cells. No DNA is given; TCRdb re-called the 5' RACE reads and lists each CDR3 protein once. The sample includes roughly 59,000 distinct CDR3 sequences. Sequencing was done on a sample of naive CXCR3+ CD8+ T cells from blood. These receptors all stem from a human donor in good health. Some clones in this sample may be carry-over from other donors' samples. Each CDR3 is given with its conserved first and last residue. Fields, in order: J gene, V gene, CDR3 protein.

J gene: TRBJ2-3
V gene: TRBV10-3
CDR3 protein: CAIRPGQDTDTQYF

J gene: TRBJ2-2
V gene: TRBV29-1
CDR3 protein: CSVELGRAANTGELLF

J gene: TRBJ2-2
V gene: TRBV9
CDR3 protein: CASSVVANTGELFF

J gene: TRBJ2-1
V gene: TRBV27
CDR3 protein: CASRGQLQDEQFF

J gene: TRBJ1-3
V gene: TRBV9
CDR3 protein: CASSPLKASGNTIYF

J gene: TRBJ2-3
V gene: TRBV7-9
CDR3 protein: CASSSTGGALTDTQYF

J gene: TRBJ1-2
V gene: TRBV19
CDR3 protein: CASTDDRSGYTF

J gene: TRBJ2-7
V gene: TRBV9
CDR3 protein: CASSAWGAETYEQYF

J gene: TRBJ2-3
V gene: TRBV4-3
CDR3 protein: CASSPRLAGITDTQYF

J gene: TRBJ2-7
V gene: TRBV7-9
CDR3 protein: CASSLSTVDEQYF

J gene: TRBJ1-5
V gene: TRBV6-6
CDR3 protein: CASSYQDRGISQPQHF

J gene: TRBJ1-1
V gene: TRBV7-9
CDR3 protein: CASSTTGTENTEAFF

J gene: TRBJ2-7
V gene: TRBV6-2/TRBV6-3
CDR3 protein: CASSAGSGGAYEQYF

J gene: TRBJ2-7
V gene: TRBV5-1
CDR3 protein: CASSNFGPTTQQYF

J gene: TRBJ2-7
V gene: TRBV9
CDR3 protein: CAREFGSYEQYF

J gene: TRBJ2-2
V gene: TRBV7-9
CDR3 protein: CASSSEGQYTGELFF

J gene: TRBJ2-1
V gene: TRBV18
CDR3 protein: CASSRDYEQFF

J gene: TRBJ2-2
V gene: TRBV6-2/TRBV6-3
CDR3 protein: CASQGAVGELFF

J gene: TRBJ1-2
V gene: TRBV29-1
CDR3 protein: CSAQDGLGDYGYTF

J gene: TRBJ2-1
V gene: TRBV3-1
CDR3 protein: CASSRGTGMDEQFF

J gene: TRBJ1-2
V gene: TRBV4-1
CDR3 protein: CASSQEVVSKQGYTF

J gene: TRBJ2-1
V gene: TRBV12-3/TRBV12-4
CDR3 protein: CASTPSGGVYNEQFF

J gene: TRBJ2-7
V gene: TRBV28
CDR3 protein: CASSFRTSAYEQYF

J gene: TRBJ1-1
V gene: TRBV7-7
CDR3 protein: CASSTRYGTEAFF

J gene: TRBJ1-3
V gene: TRBV12-3/TRBV12-4
CDR3 protein: CASRGDSYSGNTIYF

J gene: TRBJ2-7
V gene: TRBV2
CDR3 protein: CARTGTPPYEQYF

J gene: TRBJ2-1
V gene: TRBV20-1
CDR3 protein: CSARVWTSGGNEQFF

J gene: TRBJ2-1
V gene: TRBV4-2
CDR3 protein: CASSQDLAGSYNEQFF

J gene: TRBJ2-5
V gene: TRBV6-2/TRBV6-3
CDR3 protein: CASVRVGETQYF

J gene: TRBJ2-5
V gene: TRBV6-2/TRBV6-3
CDR3 protein: CASDPGLQETQYF

J gene: TRBJ2-5
V gene: TRBV5-1
CDR3 protein: CASSLYQETQYF

J gene: TRBJ2-1
V gene: TRBV19
CDR3 protein: CASSPGQGRLNEQFF

J gene: TRBJ2-1
V gene: TRBV20-1
CDR3 protein: CSASAGTGIFDEQFF

J gene: TRBJ2-1
V gene: TRBV28
CDR3 protein: CASSFWASYNEQFF

J gene: TRBJ2-3
V gene: TRBV7-6
CDR3 protein: CASSLVQRTDTQYF

J gene: TRBJ1-1
V gene: TRBV5-1
CDR3 protein: CASRWDSNTEAFF

J gene: TRBJ2-1
V gene: TRBV29-1
CDR3 protein: CSVEFSSPGEQFF

J gene: TRBJ2-5
V gene: TRBV15
CDR3 protein: CATSTKFGLETQYF

J gene: TRBJ2-5
V gene: TRBV11-2
CDR3 protein: CASSLRTGQETQYF

J gene: TRBJ2-7
V gene: TRBV29-1
CDR3 protein: CSVQGQGIPYEQYF

J gene: TRBJ2-7
V gene: TRBV6-2/TRBV6-3
CDR3 protein: CASSYRLAGGNEQYF

J gene: TRBJ1-1
V gene: TRBV6-2/TRBV6-3
CDR3 protein: CASSYLLDRVMNTEAFF

J gene: TRBJ1-1
V gene: TRBV28
CDR3 protein: CAIIGLNTEAFF

J gene: TRBJ2-5
V gene: TRBV6-2/TRBV6-3
CDR3 protein: CASRSGGGGETQYF

J gene: TRBJ2-2
V gene: TRBV7-9
CDR3 protein: CASSLAGLAVNTGELFF

J gene: TRBJ2-1
V gene: TRBV6-5
CDR3 protein: CASSYSFLGLAGSEQFF

J gene: TRBJ1-6
V gene: TRBV11-2
CDR3 protein: CASSSVARDNYNSPLHF

J gene: TRBJ1-1
V gene: TRBV25-1
CDR3 protein: CASSARQGWTEAFF

J gene: TRBJ2-1
V gene: TRBV5-1
CDR3 protein: CASSKTGTTYNEQFF

J gene: TRBJ2-5
V gene: TRBV7-3
CDR3 protein: CASSQKGLVGETQYF

J gene: TRBJ2-1
V gene: TRBV5-1
CDR3 protein: CASSLLLKPTGPNEQFF

J gene: TRBJ2-7
V gene: TRBV13
CDR3 protein: CASSSGLAGAYEQYF

J gene: TRBJ2-5
V gene: TRBV6-4
CDR3 protein: CASSEGQGGVETQYF

J gene: TRBJ1-2
V gene: TRBV29-1
CDR3 protein: CSVEGAGNGYTF

J gene: TRBJ1-1
V gene: TRBV29-1
CDR3 protein: CSVGRNTEAFF

J gene: TRBJ2-7
V gene: TRBV5-5
CDR3 protein: CARSSGTGSYEQYF

J gene: TRBJ2-7
V gene: TRBV20-1
CDR3 protein: CSARDPRTNAYEQYF

J gene: TRBJ2-7
V gene: TRBV12-3/TRBV12-4
CDR3 protein: CASRVRVGYEQYF